A single sample gave rise to the 5 T cell receptor beta chains below, sequenced in a study of cytomegalovirus exposure and HLA in healthy donors. Vbeta (60) and Jbeta (13) primers were used in the PCR. Here immunoSEQ multiplex PCR was the method, and the copy in TCRdb shows in-frame clones only, minus some. The sample shows under 150,000 clones, roughly 84% of them seen only once. The sample comprised PBMCs. The receptor set was obtained from a man aged 45-65 years in good health and CMV-seronegative.

The rearrangement joins TRBV19 to TRBJ1-1; D not certain. The CDR3 totals 13 residues. Trimming pared 6 bases from V and 1 base from J, leaving 9 bases between. The germline CDR1 and CDR2 sequences are LNHDA and SQIVND (reference sequence). The CDR3 spells CASRSSGNTEAFF. The CDR3 nucleotides read TGTGCCAGTAGGTCCTCAGGGAACACTGAAGCTTTCTTT.

J is TRBJ1-6 and V is TRBV6-1; D unclear. Per germline, CDR1 MNHNS and CDR2 SASEGT. Trimming took off 1 base at V and 7 bases at J, with 23 bases between the two ends. This CDR3 is 19 amino acids long. This CDR3 is CASSEGRHVRQPLNSPLHF. DNA for the CDR3: TGTGCCAGCAGTGAAGGGAGGCATGTGAGGCAGCCACTGAATTCACCCCTCCACTTT.

The chain employs TRBV27 and TRBJ1-1; the match to TRBD1 covers 7 bases. The CDR3 contains 13 residues. Germline assignment: CDR1 MNHEY and CDR2 SMNVEV (reference sequence). Losses at the gene ends were 4 bases for V and 1 base for J; bases not matched to a gene: 0. The CDR3 DNA sequence: TGTGCCAGCAGTTACAGGGGGAACACTGAAGCTTTCTTT. It specifies CASSYRGNTEAFF.

There are a few counts of this clone. The CDR3 region has the DNA TGTGCCAGCAGCTTGGACAATCATGGCTACACCTTC. Protein sequence: CASSLDNHGYTF. This chain uses TRBV5-4 with TRBJ1-2, with no clear D. Germline V CDR1 and CDR2: SGHNT, YYREEE (reference sequence). V shed 0 bases and J shed 6 bases, with 6 bases lying between them. CDR3 length equals 12 residues.

This chain uses TRBV5-1 with TRBJ1-1, with TRBD1 matching 7 bases. The V segment lost 3 bases and the J segment 2 bases; nucleotides outside the gene matches: 7. Germline V lookup: CDR1 SGHRS, CDR2 YFSETQ. This CDR3 comprises 15 residues. In DNA form, the CDR3 reads TGCGCCAGCAGCTCCCAAGGGACAGTTAACACTGAAGCTTTCTTT. Translation gives CASSSQGTVNTEAFF.